This T cell receptor (beta chain) was identified in a study of blood T cell repertoires in COVID-19 (dated by TCRdb to 2018 to 2021). Looking at the study overall: Collaborator samples came from the United States, Italy and Spain and covered acute and convalescent phases of COVID-19. The prospective study material was composed of cDNA or gDNA derived from T cells, B-cell-depleted T cells, or PBMCs. Deeply sampled blood TCRbeta repertoires from subjects exposed to, actively infected with, or recovered from COVID-19 were included in the dataset. A freely available public database, intended as a resource for researchers studying the immune response to SARS-CoV-2, is where the repertoires were released. The samples were drawn from the first 160 participants of the ongoing ImmuneRACE study and from 950 to 1,500 subjects provided by 6 global collaborators. Sample metadata almost always included a de-identified subject ID, COVID-19 status, age in years and sex. Where available, HLA class I and class II types were obtained from metadata supplied by the sample provider rather than from assay-based typing. General study outcomes and caveats: The quantity of clinical and demographic metadata differed by source and by participant and was supplied without curation.

One collaborating source in Seattle enrolled patients while the patients were actively infected and followed the patients over time throughout the course of disease. The collaborating institutions used their own protocols to collect whole blood in K2EDTA tubes. For TCRbeta analysis, collaborators shipped samples in one of three forms: frozen whole blood, isolated PBMCs, or DNA extracted from either of those sample types. The immunoSEQ Assay, a bias-controlled multiplex PCR, was used to amplify TCRbeta CDR3 regions from genomic DNA. The original methods were these. The number of nucleated cells in each sample was estimated from the amplification of reference gene primers within the assay. Sequence reads were collapsed and filtered to measure the absolute abundance of every unique TCRbeta CDR3 rearrangement. For each sample, productive Simpson clonality was calculated as the square root of Simpson's diversity index over productive rearrangements. TCRdb carries this immuneACCESS record with in-frame sequences only. Its versions omit some clonotypes, under half of them owing to an unresolved V gene in the studies checked, with the rest unexplained. The V and J calls and the clone size are those of that table, but D and trimming were determined from the DNA. The sample table shows approximately 350,000 clones, and approximately 91% are seen once. 7% to 8% of the sample is held by the ten biggest clonotypes.

To note about this clone: Its recognized antigen is unknown. No base quality values were provided; no much bigger clone lies one nucleotide off.

From cysteine to phenylalanine, the CDR3 is 14 amino acids long. The read is trimmed to its CDR3 DNA, 42 bases read in frame from base 1. According to the germline V gene, CDR1 reads SGHTA and CDR2 reads FQGTGA. Clipping removes 3 bases from V and 1 base from J, with 1 as the unmatched junction base count. Sequenced material: peripheral blood. This sequence originates from a woman aged 65 to 85 with COVID-19, enrolled during active disease. In this chain, TRBV7-3 is recombined with TRBJ2-3; TRBD2 matches 7 bases in the middle. For the CDR3, the sequence is CASSFSGGTDTQYF. The DNA sequence is as follows: TGTGCCAGCAGCTTCAGCGGGGGCACAGATACGCAGTATTTT.